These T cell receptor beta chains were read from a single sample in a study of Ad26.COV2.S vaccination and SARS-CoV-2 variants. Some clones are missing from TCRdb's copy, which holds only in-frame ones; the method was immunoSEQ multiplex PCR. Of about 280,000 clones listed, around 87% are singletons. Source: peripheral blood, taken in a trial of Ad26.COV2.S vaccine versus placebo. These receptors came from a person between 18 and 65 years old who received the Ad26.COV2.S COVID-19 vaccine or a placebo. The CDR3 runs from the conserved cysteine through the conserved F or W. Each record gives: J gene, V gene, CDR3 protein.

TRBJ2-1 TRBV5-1 CASGTLAGGSYEQFF
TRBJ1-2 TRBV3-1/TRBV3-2 CASSHLIQGNGYTF
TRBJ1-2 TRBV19 CASTPSGGPGYGYTF
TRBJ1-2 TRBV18 CASSPSQGGGYTF
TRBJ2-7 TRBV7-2 CASSLTLIAEQYF
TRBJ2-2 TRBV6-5 CASMAGLAVSGELFF
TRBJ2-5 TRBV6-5 CASRGGWETQYF
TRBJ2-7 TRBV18 CASSPASGSDEQYF
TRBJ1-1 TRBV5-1 CASSLGENTEAFF
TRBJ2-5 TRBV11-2 CASSLGYHQETQYF
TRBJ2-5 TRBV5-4 CASSLGGQRQETQYF
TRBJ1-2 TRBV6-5 CASTLGQGANYGYTF
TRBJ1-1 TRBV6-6 CASSYSGQSNTEAFF
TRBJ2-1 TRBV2 CASSQGFGEQFF
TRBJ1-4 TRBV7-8 CASSLAWTGTGEKLFF
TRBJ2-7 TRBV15 CATSRAGVYNEQYF
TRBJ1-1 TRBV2 CASNRQGTNTEAFF
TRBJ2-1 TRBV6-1 CASSDRSGYNNEQFF
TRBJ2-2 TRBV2 CASSGLGRLTGELFF
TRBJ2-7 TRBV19 CASSEQAATYEQYF
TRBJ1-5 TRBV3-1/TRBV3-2 CASSRGQGPYSNQPQHF
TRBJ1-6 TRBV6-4 CASSPDSSYSPLHF
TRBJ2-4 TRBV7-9 CASRPDIMLAKNIQYF
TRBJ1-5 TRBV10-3 CAISEAQGVGNQPQHF
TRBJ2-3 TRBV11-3 CASSKQGYQADTQYF
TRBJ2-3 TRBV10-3 CAISGTADTQYF
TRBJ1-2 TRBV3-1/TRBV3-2 CASRQGYGYTF
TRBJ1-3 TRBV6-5 CASSSGFGNTIYF
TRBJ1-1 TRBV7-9 CASSYGQGASEAFF
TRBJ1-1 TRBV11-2 CASSTQTGPIEAFF
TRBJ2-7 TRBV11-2 CASRVGQVADEQYF
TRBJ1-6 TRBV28 CASTSSEGRGSPLHF
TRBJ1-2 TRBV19 CASSIVLDRPLDGYTF
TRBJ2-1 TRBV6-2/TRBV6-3 CASSDPGQGHNEQFF
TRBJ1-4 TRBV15 CATSAERAYGEKLFF
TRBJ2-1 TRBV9 CASSEGLDDNEQFF
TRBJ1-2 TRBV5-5 CATEQGVGGYTF
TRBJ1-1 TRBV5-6 CASSLRGVATEAFF
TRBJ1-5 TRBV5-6 CASSINDRAQHF
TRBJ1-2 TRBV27 CASSLAGSTNYGYTF
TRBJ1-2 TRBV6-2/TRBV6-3 CASSYLAEATYGYTF
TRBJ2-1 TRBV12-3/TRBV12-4 CASSIGLPNEQFF
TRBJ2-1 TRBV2 CASSEASGRDYNEQFF
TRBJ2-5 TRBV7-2 CASSLEGKKQETQYF
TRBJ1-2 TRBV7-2 CASSQDRGTNYGYTF
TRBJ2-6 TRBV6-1 CASSEGGQGTFSGANVLTF
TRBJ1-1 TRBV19 CASSLWDTNTEAFF
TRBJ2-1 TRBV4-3 CASSQDNDYNEQFF
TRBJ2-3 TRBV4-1 CASSQGVYGGEVDTQYF
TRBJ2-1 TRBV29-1 CSVQPRQKYEQFF
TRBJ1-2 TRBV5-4 CASSLGPYGYTF
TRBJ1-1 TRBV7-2 CASSQQQGTEAFF
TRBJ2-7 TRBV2 CACGEGVEQYF
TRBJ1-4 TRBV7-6 CASSMPGQGGEKLFF
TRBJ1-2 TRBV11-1 CASSLRTGKTF
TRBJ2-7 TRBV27 CASSLKPGSPYEQYF